Sequencing of this T cell receptor (beta chain) was carried out in a study of identical twins. One entry per CDR3 protein results from TCRdb running MiXCR on the 5' RACE reads. The sample carries 1.5 million to 2 million distinct CDR3 sequences, under 35% recorded once. This TCR derives from a newborn girl in good health. Sequencing was done on a sample of cord blood.

DNA for the CDR3: TGTGCCAGCAGTCTAAGGGCGCAAGGGTACCCTAATGAAAAACTGTTTTTT. This codes for CASSLRAQGYPNEKLFF. This chain connects TRBV27 to TRBJ1-4; D is unresolved. Trimming took 5 bases from V and 3 from J, leaving 19 bases between them. CDR3 length: 17 amino acids. From germline, CDR1 is MNHEY and CDR2 SMNVEV (reference sequence).